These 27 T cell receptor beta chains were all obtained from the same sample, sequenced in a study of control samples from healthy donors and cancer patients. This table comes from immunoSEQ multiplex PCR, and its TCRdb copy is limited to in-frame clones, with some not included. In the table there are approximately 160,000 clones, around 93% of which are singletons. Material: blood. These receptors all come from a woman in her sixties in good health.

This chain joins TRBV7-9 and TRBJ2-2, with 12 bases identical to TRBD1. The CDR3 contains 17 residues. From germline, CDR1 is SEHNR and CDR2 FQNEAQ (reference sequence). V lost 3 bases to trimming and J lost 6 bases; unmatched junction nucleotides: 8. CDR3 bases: TGTGCCAGCAGCTTTCGCCGGGACAGGGGGCTCCCCGGGGAGCTGTTTTTT. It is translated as CASSFRRDRGLPGELFF. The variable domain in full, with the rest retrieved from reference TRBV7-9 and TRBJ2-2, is DTGVSQNPRHKITKRGQNVTFRCDPISEHNRLYWYRQTLGQGPEFLTYFQNEAQLEKSRLLSDRFSAERPKGSFSTLEIQRTEQGDSAMYLCASSFRRDRGLPGELFFGEGSRLTVL.

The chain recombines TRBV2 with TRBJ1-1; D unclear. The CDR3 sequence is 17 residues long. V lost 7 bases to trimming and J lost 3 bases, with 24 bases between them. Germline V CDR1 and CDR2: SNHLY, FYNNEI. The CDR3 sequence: CASIGPGPRQRDTEAFF. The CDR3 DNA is TGTGCCAGCATCGGCCCCGGGCCCCGGCAAAGGGACACTGAAGCTTTCTTT.

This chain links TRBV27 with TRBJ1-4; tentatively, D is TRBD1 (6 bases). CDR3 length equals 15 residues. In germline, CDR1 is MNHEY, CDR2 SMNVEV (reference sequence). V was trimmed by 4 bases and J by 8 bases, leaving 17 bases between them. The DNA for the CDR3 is TGTGCCAGCAGTTCACCCACAGGGATCGAGGAAAAACTGTTTTTT. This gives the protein CASSSPTGIEEKLFF.

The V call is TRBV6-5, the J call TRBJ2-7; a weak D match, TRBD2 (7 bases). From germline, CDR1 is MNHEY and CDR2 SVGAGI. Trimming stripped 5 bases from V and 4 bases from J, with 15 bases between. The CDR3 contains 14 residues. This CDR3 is CASSKGGRVYEQYF. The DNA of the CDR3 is TGTGCCAGCAGTAAGGGGGGGAGGGTTTACGAGCAGTACTTC.

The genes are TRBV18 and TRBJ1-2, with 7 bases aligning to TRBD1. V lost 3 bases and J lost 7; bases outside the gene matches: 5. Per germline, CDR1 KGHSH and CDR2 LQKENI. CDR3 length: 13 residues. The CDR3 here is CASSPDRDLGYTF. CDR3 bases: TGTGCCAGCTCACCCGACAGGGATCTTGGCTACACCTTC.

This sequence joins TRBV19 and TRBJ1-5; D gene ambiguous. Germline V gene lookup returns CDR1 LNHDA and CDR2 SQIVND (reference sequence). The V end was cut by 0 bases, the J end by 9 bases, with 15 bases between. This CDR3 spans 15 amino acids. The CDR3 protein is CASSIDREGAVPQHF. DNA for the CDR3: TGTGCCAGTAGTATAGATCGGGAGGGCGCGGTGCCCCAGCATTTT.

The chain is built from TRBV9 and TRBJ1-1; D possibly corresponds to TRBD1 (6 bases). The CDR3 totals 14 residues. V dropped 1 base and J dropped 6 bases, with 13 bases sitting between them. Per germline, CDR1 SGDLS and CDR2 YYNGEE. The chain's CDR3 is CASSVITGRAEAFF. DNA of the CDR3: TGTGCCAGCAGCGTAATAACAGGGAGAGCTGAAGCTTTCTTT.

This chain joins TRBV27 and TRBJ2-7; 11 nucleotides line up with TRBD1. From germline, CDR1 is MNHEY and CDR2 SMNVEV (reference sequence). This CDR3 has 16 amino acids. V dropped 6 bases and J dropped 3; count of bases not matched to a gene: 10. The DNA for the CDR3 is TGTGCCAGCAGATATAGGACAGGGGGCTTGGGCTACGAGCAGTACTTC. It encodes CASRYRTGGLGYEQYF.

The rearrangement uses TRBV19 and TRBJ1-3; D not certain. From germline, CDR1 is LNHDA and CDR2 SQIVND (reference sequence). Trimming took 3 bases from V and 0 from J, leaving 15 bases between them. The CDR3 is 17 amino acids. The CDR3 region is CASSIPLLANSGNTIYF. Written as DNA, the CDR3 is TGTGCCAGTAGTATCCCCCTTTTAGCTAACTCTGGAAACACCATATATTTT.

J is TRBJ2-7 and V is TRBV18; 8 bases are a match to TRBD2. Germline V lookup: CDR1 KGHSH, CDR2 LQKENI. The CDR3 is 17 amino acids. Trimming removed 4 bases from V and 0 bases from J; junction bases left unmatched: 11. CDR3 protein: CASSRSIAGTHSYEQYF. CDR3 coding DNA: TGTGCCAGCTCACGGTCGATAGCGGGGACTCACTCCTACGAGCAGTACTTC.

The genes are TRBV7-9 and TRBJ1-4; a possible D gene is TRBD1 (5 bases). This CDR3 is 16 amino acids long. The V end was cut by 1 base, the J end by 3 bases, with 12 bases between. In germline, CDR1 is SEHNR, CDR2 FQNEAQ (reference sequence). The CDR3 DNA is TGTGCCAGCAGCTTAGTTGGGGCTGGAGCTAATGAAAAACTGTTTTTT. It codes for CASSLVGAGANEKLFF.

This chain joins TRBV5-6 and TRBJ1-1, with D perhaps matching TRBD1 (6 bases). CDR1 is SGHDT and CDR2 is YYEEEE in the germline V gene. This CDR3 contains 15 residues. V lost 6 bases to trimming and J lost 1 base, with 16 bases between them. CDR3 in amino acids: CASTRRGARNTEAFF. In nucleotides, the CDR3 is TGTGCCAGCACGAGGCGGGGGGCGCGGAACACTGAAGCTTTCTTT.

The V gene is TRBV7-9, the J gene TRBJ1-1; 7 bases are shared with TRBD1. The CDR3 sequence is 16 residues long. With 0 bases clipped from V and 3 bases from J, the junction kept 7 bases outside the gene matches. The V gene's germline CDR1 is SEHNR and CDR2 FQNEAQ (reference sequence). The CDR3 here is CASSLAYRGRDTEAFF. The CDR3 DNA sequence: TGTGCCAGCAGCTTAGCCTACAGGGGAAGGGACACTGAAGCTTTCTTT. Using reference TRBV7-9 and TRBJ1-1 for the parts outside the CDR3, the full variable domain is DTGVSQNPRHKITKRGQNVTFRCDPISEHNRLYWYRQTLGQGPEFLTYFQNEAQLEKSRLLSDRFSAERPKGSFSTLEIQRTEQGDSAMYLCASSLAYRGRDTEAFFGQGTRLTVV.

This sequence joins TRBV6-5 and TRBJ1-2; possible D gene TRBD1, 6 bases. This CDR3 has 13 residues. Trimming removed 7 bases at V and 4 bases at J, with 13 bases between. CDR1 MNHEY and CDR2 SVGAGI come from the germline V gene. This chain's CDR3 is CASNRQELYGYTF. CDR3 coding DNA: TGTGCCAGCAACCGACAGGAGCTCTATGGCTACACCTTC.

The CDR3 DNA follows: TGCGCCAGCAGCCACCTAGCGTCTATGGGGAACGAGCAGTACTTC. Encoded protein: CASSHLASMGNEQYF. The chain uses TRBV4-3 and TRBJ2-7; the D gene is possibly TRBD2 (6 bases). This CDR3 has 15 amino acids. The ends were cut back, 3 bases at V and 5 bases at J, with 17 bases in the middle. Germline V gene sequence: CDR1 LGHNA, CDR2 YSLEER.

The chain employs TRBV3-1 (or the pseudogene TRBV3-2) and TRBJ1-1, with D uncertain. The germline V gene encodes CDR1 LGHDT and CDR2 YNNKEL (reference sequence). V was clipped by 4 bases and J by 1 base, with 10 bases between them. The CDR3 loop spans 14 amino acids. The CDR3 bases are TGTGCCAGCAGCCCCTGGGAGTCGAACACTGAAGCTTTCTTT. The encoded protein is CASSPWESNTEAFF.

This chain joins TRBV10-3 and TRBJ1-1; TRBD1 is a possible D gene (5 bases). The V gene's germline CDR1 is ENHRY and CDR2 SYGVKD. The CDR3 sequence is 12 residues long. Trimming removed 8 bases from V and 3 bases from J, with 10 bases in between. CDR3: CAIARGHTEAFF. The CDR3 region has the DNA TGTGCCATCGCGAGGGGCCACACTGAAGCTTTCTTT.

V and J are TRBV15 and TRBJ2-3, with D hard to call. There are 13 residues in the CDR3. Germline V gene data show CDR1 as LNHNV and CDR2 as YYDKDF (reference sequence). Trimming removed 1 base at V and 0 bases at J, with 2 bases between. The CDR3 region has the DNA TGTGCCACCAGCAGAGCTAGCACAGATACGCAGTATTTT. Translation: CATSRASTDTQYF.

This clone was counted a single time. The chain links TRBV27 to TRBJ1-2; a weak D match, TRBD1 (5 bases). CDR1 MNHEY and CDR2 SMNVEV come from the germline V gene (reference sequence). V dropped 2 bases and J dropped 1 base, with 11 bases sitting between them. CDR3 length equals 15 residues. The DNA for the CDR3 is TGTGCCAGCAGTTTAAGGGGTGGCGTTAACTATGGCTACACCTTC. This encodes CASSLRGGVNYGYTF.

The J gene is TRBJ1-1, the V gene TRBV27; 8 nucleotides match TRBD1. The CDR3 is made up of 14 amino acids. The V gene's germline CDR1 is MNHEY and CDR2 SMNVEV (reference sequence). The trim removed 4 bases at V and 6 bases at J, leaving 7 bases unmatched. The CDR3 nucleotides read TGTGCCAGCAGTTCGGACAGGGAGGTACCTGAAGCTTTCTTT. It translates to CASSSDREVPEAFF.

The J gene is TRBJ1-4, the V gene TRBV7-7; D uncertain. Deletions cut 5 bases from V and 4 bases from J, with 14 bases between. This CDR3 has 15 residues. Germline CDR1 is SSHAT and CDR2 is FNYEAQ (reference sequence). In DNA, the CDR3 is TGTGCCAGCAGCCTCGGCAGAGACTATAATGAAAAACTGTTTTTT. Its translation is CASSLGRDYNEKLFF. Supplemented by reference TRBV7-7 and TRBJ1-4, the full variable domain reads GAGVSQSPRYKVTKRGQDVTLRCDPISSHATLYWYQQALGQGPEFLTYFNYEAQPDKSGLPSDRFSAERPEGSISTLTIQRTEQRDSAMYRCASSLGRDYNEKLFFGSGTQLSVL.

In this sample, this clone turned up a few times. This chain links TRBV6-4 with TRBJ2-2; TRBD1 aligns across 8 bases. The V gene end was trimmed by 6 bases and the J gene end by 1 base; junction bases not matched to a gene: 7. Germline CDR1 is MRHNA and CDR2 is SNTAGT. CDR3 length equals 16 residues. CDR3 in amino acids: CASSRIGTGNTGELFF. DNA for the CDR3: TGTGCCAGCAGCCGGATAGGGACAGGGAACACCGGGGAGCTGTTTTTT.

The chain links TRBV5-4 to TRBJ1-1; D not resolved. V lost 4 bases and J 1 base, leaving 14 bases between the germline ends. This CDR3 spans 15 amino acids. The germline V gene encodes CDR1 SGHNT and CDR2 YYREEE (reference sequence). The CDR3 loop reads CASSPSKRPNTEAFF. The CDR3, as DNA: TGTGCCAGCAGCCCTTCGAAAAGGCCGAACACTGAAGCTTTCTTT.

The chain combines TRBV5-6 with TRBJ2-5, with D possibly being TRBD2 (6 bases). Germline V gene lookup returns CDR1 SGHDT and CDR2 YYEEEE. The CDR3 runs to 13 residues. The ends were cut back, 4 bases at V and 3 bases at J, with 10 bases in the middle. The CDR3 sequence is CASSPGVKETQYF. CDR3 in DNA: TGTGCCAGCAGCCCGGGGGTAAAAGAGACCCAGTACTTC.

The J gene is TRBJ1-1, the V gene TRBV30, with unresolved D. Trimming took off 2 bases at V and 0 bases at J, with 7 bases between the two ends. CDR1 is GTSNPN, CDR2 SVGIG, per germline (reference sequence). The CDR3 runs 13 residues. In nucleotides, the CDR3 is TGTGCCTGGAGTCCCAGGATGAACACTGAAGCTTTCTTT. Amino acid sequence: CAWSPRMNTEAFF.

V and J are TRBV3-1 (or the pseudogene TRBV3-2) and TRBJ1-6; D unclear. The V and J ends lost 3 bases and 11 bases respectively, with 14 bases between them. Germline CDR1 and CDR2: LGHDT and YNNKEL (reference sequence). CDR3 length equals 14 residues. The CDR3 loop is CASSQTRVGTPLHF. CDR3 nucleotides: TGTGCCAGCAGCCAGACTAGAGTGGGGACACCCCTCCACTTT.

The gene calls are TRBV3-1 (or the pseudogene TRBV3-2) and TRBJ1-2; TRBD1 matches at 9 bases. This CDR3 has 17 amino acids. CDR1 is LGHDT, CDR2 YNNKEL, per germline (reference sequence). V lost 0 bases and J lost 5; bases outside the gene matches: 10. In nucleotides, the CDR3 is TGTGCCAGCAGCCAAGATCTCGCCGGACAGGGGAGGTATGGCTACACCTTC. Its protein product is CASSQDLAGQGRYGYTF.